This T cell receptor beta chain originates from a study of a mutant IDH1 vaccine in newly diagnosed glioma. Study-level information: The start of vaccination came 4-6 weeks after radiotherapy alone, or with temozolomide cycles. Previous treatment comprised radiotherapy, temozolomide, or both, mostly both.

Stated time point: week 47, end of study. With topical imiquimod, each dose of the vaccine consisted of 300 ug of mutant IDH1 20-mer peptide. Each tumor in the donors was a new WHO grade 3 or 4 astrocytoma, IDH1-mutant and ATRX-lost. Libraries were prepared by immunoSEQ multiplex PCR; TCRdb keeps only in-frame clonotypes and omits some of them. The data show tens of thousands of clones, roughly 70% seen once. For this clone: What it binds is not known.

The germline V gene encodes CDR1 SNHLY and CDR2 FYNNEI. CDR3 length: 14 amino acids. V was cut by 3 bases and J by 4 bases, with 12 bases left in between. This chain connects TRBV2 to TRBJ1-1, with a tentative D call TRBD1 (5 bases). The TCR sequence derives from a man in his forties with glioma. The specimen comprised PBMCs, sampled from a glioma patient whose treatment included an IDH1 peptide vaccine. As DNA, the CDR3 is TGTGCCAGCAGTGAGGGGGGGGGTTTCACTGAAGCTTTCTTT. Encoded protein: CASSEGGGFTEAFF.